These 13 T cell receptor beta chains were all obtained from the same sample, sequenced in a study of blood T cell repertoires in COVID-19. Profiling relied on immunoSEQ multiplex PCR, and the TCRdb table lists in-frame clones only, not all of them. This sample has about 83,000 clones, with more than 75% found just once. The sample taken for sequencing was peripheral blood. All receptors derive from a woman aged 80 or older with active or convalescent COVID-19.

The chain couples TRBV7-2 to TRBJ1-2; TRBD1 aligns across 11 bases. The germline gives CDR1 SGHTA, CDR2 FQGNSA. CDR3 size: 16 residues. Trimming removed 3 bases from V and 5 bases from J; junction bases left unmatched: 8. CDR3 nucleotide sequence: TGTGCCAGCAGCTTGCGGACAGGGGGCGCTGTGTATGGCTACACCTTC. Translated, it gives CASSLRTGGAVYGYTF.

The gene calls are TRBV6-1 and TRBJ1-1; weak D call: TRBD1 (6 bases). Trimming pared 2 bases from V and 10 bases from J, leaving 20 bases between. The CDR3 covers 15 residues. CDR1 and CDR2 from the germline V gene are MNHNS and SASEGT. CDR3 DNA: TGTGCCAGCAGTGAATTGGAGGGGGGGAGGGGTGTAGCTTTCTTT. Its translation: CASSELEGGRGVAFF.

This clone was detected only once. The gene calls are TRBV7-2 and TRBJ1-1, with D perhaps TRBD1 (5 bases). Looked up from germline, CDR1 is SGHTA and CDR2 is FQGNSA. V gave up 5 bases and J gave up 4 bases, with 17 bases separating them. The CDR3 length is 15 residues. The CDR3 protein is CASSPRGGTGTEAFF. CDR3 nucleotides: TGTGCCAGCAGCCCCCGGGGGGGGACGGGCACTGAAGCTTTCTTT. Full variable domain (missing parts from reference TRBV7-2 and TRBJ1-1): GAGVSQSPSNKVTEKGKDVELRCDPISGHTALYWYRQSLGQGLEFLIYFQGNSAPDKSGLPSDRFSAERTGGSVSTLTIQRTQQEDSAVYLCASSPRGGTGTEAFFGQGTRLTVV.

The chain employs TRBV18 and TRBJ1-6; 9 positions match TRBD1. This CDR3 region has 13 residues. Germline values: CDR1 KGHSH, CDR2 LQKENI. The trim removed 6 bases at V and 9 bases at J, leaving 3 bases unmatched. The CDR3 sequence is CASSPTGGSPLHF. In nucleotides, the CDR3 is TGTGCCAGCTCCCCGACAGGGGGTTCACCCCTCCACTTT.

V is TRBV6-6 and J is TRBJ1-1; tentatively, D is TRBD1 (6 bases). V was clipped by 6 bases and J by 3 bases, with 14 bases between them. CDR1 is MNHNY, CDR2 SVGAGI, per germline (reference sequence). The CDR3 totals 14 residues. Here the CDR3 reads CASSEGQTYTEAFF. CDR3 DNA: TGTGCCAGCAGCGAAGGACAGACTTACACTGAAGCTTTCTTT.

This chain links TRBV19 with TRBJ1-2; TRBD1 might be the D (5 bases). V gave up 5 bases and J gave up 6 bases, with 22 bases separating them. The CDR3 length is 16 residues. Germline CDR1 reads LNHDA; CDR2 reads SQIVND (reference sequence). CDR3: CASSPLEGRGLNGYTF. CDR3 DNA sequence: TGTGCCAGTAGTCCTCTGGAGGGAAGGGGCCTGAATGGCTACACCTTC.

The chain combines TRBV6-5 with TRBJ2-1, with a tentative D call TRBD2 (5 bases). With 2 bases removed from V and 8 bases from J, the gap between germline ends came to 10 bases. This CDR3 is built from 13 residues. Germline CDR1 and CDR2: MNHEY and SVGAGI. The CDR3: CASSYQEGHEQFF. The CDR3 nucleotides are TGTGCCAGCAGTTACCAAGAGGGTCATGAGCAGTTCTTC.

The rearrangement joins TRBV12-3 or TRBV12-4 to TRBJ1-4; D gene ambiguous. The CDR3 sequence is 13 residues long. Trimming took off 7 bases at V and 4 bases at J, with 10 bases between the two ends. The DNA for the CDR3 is TGTGCCAGCACCTTGGGGAGTAATGAAAAACTGTTTTTT. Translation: CASTLGSNEKLFF.

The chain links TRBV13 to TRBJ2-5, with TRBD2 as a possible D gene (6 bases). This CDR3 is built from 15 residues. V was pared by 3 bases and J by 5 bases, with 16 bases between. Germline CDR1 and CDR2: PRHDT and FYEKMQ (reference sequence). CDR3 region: CASSLAGGVGETQYF. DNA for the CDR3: TGTGCCAGCAGCTTGGCTGGAGGGGTCGGTGAGACCCAGTACTTC. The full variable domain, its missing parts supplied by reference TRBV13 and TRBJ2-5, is AAGVIQSPRHLIKEKRETATLKCYPIPRHDTVYWYQQGPGQDPQFLISFYEKMQSDKGSIPDRFSAQQFSDYHSELNMSSLELGDSALYFCASSLAGGVGETQYFGPGTRLLVL.

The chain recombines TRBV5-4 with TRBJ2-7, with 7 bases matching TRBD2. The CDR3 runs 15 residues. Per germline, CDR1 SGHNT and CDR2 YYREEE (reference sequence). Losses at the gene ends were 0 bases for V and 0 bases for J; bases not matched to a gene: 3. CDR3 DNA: TGTGCCAGCAGCTTGGGGCGGGGGTCCTCCTACGAGCAGTACTTC. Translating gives CASSLGRGSSYEQYF.

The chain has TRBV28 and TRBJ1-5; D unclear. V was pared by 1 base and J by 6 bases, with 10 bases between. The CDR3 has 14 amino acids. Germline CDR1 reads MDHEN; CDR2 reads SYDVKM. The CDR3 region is CASSLSIRSQPQHF. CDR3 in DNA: TGTGCCAGCAGTTTATCCATCCGGAGTCAGCCCCAGCATTTT. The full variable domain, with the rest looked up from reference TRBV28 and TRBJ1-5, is DVKVTQSSRYLVKRTGEKVFLECVQDMDHENMFWYRQDPGLGLRLIYFSYDVKMKEKGDIPEGYSVSREKKERFSLILESASTNQTSMYLCASSLSIRSQPQHFGDGTRLSIL.

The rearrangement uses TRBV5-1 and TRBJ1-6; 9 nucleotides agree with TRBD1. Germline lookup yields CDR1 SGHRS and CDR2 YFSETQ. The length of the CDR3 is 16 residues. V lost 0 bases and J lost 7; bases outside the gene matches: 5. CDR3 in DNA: TGCGCCAGCAGCTTGGGGTCGGGACAGGGCAATTCACCCCTCCACTTT. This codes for CASSLGSGQGNSPLHF.

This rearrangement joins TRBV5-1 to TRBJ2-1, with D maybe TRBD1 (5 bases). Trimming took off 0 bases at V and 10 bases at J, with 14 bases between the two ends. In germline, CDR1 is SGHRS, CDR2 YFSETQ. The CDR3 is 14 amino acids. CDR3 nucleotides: TGCGCCAGCAGCTTGGAGGCGATTCCAGGGGAGCAGTTCTTC. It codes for CASSLEAIPGEQFF.